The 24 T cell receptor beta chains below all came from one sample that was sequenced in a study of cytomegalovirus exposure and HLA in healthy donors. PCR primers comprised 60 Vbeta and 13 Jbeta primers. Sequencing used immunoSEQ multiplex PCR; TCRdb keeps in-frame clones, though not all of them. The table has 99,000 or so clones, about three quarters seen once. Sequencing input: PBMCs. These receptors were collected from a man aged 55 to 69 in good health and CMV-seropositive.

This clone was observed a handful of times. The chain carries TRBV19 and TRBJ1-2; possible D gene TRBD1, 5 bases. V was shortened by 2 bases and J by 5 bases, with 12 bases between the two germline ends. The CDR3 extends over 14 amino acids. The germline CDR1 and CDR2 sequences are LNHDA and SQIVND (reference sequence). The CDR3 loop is CASSILGQHYGYTF. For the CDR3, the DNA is TGTGCCAGTAGTATACTGGGGCAGCATTATGGCTACACCTTC. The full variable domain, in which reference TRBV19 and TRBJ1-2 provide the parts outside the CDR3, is DGGITQSPKYLFRKEGQNVTLSCEQNLNHDAMYWYRQDPGQGLRLIYYSQIVNDFQKGDIAEGYSVSREKKESFPLTVTSAQKNPTAFYLCASSILGQHYGYTFGSGTRLTVV.

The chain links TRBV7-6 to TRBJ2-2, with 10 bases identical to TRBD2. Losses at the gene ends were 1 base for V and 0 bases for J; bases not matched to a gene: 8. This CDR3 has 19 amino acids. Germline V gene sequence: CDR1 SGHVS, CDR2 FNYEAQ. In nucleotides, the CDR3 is TGTGCCAGCAGCTTAGGCCTTGGGCTAGCGGGGGCGAACACCGGGGAGCTGTTTTTT. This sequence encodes CASSLGLGLAGANTGELFF.

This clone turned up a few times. The CDR3 nucleotides read TGCAGTGCTAGTCGAGACAATGAGCAGTTCTTC. This gives the protein CSASRDNEQFF. The chain uses TRBV20-1 and TRBJ2-1; D gene ambiguous. Germline assignment: CDR1 DFQATT and CDR2 SNEGSKA (reference sequence). The CDR3 consists of 11 residues. The V end lost 3 bases, the J end lost 5 bases, and 5 bases lay between the germline ends.

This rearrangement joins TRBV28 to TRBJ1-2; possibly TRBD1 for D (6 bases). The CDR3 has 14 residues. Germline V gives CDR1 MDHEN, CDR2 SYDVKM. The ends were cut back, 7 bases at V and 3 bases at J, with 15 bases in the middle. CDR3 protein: CASKLVGAHYGYTF. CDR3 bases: TGTGCCAGCAAGTTGGTGGGGGCCCACTATGGCTACACCTTC.

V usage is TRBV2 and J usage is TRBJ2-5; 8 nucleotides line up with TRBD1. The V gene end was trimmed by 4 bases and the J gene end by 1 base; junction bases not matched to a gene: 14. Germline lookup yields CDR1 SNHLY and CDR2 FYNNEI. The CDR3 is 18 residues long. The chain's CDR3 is CASSAIKWGTGSQETQYF. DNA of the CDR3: TGTGCCAGCAGTGCAATCAAATGGGGGACAGGCTCCCAAGAGACCCAGTACTTC.

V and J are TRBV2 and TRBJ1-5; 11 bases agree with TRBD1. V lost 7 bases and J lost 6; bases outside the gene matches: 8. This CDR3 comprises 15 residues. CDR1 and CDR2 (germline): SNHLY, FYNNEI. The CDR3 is CASIERTGGTQPQHF. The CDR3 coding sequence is TGTGCCAGCATCGAGAGGACAGGGGGCACTCAGCCCCAGCATTTT. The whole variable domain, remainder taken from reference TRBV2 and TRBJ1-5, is EPEVTQTPSHQVTQMGQEVILRCVPISNHLYFYWYRQILGQKVEFLVSFYNNEISEKSEIFDDQFSVERPDGSNFTLKIRSTKLEDSAMYFCASIERTGGTQPQHFGDGTRLSIL.

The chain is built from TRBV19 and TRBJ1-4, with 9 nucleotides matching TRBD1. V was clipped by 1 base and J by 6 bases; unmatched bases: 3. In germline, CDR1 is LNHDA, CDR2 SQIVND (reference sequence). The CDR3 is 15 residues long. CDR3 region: CASSIAGQGHEKLFF. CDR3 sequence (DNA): TGTGCCAGTAGTATAGCGGGACAGGGACATGAAAAACTGTTTTTT.

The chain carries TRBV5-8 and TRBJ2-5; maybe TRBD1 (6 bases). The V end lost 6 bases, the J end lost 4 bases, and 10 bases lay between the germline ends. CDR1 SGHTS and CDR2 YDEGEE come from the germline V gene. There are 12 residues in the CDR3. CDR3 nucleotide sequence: TGTGCCAGCATACAGGGTGCAGAGACCCAGTACTTC. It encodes CASIQGAETQYF.

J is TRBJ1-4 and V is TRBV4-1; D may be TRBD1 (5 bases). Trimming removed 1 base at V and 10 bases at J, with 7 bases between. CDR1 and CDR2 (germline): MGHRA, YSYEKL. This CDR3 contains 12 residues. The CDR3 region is CASSQGGGKLFF. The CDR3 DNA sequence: TGCGCCAGCAGCCAAGGGGGGGGAAAACTGTTTTTT.

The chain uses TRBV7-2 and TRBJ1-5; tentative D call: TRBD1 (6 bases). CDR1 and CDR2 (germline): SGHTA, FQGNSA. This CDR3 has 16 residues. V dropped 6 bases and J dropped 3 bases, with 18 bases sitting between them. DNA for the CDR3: TGTGCCAGCAGTCCCAGGGGAGCAGGGTTCAATCAGCCCCAGCATTTT. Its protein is CASSPRGAGFNQPQHF.

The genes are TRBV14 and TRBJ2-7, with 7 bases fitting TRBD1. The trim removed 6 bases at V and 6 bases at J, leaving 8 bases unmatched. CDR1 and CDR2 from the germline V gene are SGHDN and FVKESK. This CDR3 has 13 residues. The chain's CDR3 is CASRDRWVSEQYF. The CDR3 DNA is TGTGCCAGCAGGGACAGGTGGGTCAGCGAGCAGTACTTC.

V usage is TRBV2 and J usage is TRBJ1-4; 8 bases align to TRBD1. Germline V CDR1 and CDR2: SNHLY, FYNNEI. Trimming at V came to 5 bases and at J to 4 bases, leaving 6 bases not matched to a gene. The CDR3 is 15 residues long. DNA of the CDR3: TGTGCCAGCAGTATTGACAGGGGTTATAATGAAAAACTGTTTTTT. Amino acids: CASSIDRGYNEKLFF.

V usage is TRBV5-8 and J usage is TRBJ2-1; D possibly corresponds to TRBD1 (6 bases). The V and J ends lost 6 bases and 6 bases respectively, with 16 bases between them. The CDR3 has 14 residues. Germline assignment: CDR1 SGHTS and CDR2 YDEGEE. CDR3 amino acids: CASNRGQDGNEQFF. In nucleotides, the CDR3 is TGTGCCAGCAATCGGGGACAAGACGGCAATGAGCAGTTCTTC. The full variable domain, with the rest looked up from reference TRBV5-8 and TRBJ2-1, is EAGVTQSPTHLIKTRGQQATLRCSPISGHTSVYWYQQALGLGLQFLLWYDEGEERNRGNFPPRFSGRQFPNYSSELNVNALELEDSALYLCASNRGQDGNEQFFGPGTRLTVL.

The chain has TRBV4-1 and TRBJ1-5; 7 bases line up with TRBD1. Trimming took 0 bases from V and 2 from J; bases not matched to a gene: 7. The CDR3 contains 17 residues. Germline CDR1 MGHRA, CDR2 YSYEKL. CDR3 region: CASSQDGGQPGNQPQHF. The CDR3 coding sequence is TGCGCCAGCAGCCAAGATGGGGGACAGCCGGGCAATCAGCCCCAGCATTTT.

DNA for the CDR3: TGTGCCAGCAGTCCTGATCTTACAGGGCCCGGGGAGCTGTTTTTT. Translated: CASSPDLTGPGELFF. This chain joins TRBV6-5 and TRBJ2-2, with D perhaps TRBD1 (6 bases). CDR1 and CDR2 from the germline V gene are MNHEY and SVGAGI. This CDR3 has 15 amino acids. V lost 5 bases and J 6 bases, leaving 16 bases between the germline ends.

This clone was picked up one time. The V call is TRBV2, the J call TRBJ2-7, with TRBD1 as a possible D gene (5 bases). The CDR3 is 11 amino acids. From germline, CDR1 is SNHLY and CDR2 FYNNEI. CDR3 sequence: CASIQGLEQYF. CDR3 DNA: TGTGCGTCGATCCAGGGTCTCGAGCAGTACTTC.

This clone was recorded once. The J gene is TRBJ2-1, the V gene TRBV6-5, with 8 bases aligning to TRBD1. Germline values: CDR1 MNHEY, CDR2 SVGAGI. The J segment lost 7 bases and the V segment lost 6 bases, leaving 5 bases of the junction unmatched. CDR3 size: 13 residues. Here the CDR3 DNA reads TGTGCCAGCAGACGAACAGGGGGTAATGAGCAGTTCTTC. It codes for CASRRTGGNEQFF.

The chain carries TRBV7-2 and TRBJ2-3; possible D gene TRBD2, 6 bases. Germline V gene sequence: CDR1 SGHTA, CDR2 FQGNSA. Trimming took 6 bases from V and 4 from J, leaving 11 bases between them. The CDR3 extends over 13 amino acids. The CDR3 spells CASSSPGADTQYF. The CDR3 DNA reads TGTGCCAGCAGTTCTCCGGGGGCAGATACGCAGTATTTT.

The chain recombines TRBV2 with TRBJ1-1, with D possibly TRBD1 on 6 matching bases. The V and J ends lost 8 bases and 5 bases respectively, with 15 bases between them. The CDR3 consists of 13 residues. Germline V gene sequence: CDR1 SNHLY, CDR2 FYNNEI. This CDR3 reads CASGGGARTEAFF. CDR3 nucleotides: TGTGCCAGCGGCGGGGGGGCGCGAACTGAAGCTTTCTTT. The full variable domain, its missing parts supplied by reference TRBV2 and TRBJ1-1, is EPEVTQTPSHQVTQMGQEVILRCVPISNHLYFYWYRQILGQKVEFLVSFYNNEISEKSEIFDDQFSVERPDGSNFTLKIRSTKLEDSAMYFCASGGGARTEAFFGQGTRLTVV.

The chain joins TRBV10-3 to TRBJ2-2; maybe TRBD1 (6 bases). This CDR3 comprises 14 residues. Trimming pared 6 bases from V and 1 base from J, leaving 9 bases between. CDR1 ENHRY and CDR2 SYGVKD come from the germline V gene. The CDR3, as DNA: TGTGCCATCAGCCCGGGACAGAACACCGGGGAGCTGTTTTTT. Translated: CAISPGQNTGELFF.

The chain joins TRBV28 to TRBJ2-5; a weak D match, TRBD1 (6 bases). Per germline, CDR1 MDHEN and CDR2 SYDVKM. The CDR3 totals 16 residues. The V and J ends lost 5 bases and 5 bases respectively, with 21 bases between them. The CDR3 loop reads CASSTPGDGQGETQYF. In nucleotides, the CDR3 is TGTGCCAGCAGTACCCCCGGGGACGGCCAGGGGGAGACCCAGTACTTC.

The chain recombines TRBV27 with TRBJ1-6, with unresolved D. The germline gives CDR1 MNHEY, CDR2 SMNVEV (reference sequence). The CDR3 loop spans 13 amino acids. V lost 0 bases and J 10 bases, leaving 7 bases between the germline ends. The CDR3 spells CASSLSLWSPLHF. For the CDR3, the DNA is TGTGCCAGCAGTTTATCCCTATGGTCACCCCTCCACTTT.

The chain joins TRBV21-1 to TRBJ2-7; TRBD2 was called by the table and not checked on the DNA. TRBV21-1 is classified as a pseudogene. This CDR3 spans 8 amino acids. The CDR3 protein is CASSRDYF. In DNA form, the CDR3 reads TGTGCCAGCAGCCGCGATTACTTC.

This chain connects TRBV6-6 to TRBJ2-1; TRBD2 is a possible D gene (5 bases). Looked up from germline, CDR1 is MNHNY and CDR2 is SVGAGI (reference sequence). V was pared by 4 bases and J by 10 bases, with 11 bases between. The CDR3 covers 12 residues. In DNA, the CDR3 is TGTGCCAGCAGTTCCCGCAGGAGGGAGCAGTTCTTC. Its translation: CASSSRRREQFF.